The present T cell receptor beta chain was sequenced within a study of T cells in Graves' hyperthyroidism and ophthalmopathy. CDR1 is DFQATT and CDR2 is SNEGSKA in the germline V gene (reference sequence). With 2 bases removed from V and 1 base from J, the gap between germline ends came to 14 bases. The CDR3 is 15 residues long. The investigators amplified TCR beta CDR3 regions from RNA transcripts. An initial round of RT-PCR targeting the TCR CDR3 relied on the HTBI primer set. MiXCR, run by TCRdb on the multiplex PCR reads, gives a single entry per CDR3 protein. The data contain over 150,000 distinct CDR3 sequences, about a sixth of them singletons. This clonotype has just one count.

The source material was blood. The receptor comes from a woman between 45 and 60 years old with Graves' hyperthyroidism. The V call is TRBV20-1, the J call TRBJ1-1, with D tentatively TRBD1 (6 bases). Written as DNA, the CDR3 is TGCAGTGCTAGATCCCGAACAGGGCGGAACACTGAAGCTTTCTTT. This gives the protein CSARSRTGRNTEAFF.